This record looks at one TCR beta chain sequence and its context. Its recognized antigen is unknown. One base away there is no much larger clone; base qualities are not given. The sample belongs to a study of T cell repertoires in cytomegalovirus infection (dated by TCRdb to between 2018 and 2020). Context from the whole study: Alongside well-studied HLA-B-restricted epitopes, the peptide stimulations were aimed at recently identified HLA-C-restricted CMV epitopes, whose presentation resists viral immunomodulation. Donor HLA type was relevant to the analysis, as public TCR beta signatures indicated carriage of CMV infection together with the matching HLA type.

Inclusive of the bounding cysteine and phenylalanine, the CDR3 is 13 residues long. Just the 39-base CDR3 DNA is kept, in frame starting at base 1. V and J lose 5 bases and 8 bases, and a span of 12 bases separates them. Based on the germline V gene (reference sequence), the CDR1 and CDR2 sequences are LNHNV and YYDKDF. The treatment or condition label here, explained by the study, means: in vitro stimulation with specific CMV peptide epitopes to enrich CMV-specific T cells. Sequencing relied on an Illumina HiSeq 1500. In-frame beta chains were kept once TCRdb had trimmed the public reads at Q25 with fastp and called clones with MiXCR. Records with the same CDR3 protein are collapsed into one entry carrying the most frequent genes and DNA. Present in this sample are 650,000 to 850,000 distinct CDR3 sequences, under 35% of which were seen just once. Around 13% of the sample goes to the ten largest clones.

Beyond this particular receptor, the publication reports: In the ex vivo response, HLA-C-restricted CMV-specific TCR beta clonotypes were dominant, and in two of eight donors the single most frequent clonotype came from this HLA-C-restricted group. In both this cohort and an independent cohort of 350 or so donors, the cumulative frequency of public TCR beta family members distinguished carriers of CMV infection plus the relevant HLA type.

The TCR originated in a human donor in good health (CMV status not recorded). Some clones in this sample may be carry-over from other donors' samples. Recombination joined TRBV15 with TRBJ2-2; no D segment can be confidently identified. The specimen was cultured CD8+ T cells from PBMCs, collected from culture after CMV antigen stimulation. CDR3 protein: CATSDPRQGELFF. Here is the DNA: TGTGCCACCAGCGACCCCCGGCAAGGGGAGCTGTTTTTT.